Following are 25 T cell receptor beta chains from one sample sequenced in a study of T cell responses to AZD1222 COVID-19 vaccine. The method was immunoSEQ multiplex PCR; TCRdb's version includes in-frame clones alone and lacks a portion of them. This table has about 150,000 clones, over 65% appearing once. Sequencing used peripheral blood, obtained on day 0 of AZD1222 vaccination. The receptors derive from an adult in good health.

V is TRBV4-1 and J is TRBJ2-7; a possible D gene is TRBD2 (5 bases). Germline V lookup: CDR1 MGHRA, CDR2 YSYEKL. CDR3 size: 16 residues. The V gene lost 1 base and the J gene lost 6 bases, with 19 bases spanning the gap. The DNA for the CDR3 is TGCGCCAGCAGCCAAGGTCCGACACCGGGGTCGGTCGAGCAGTACTTC. It yields the protein CASSQGPTPGSVEQYF.

CDR3 nucleotide sequence: TGTGCCAGTAAAGACAGGGAGGGCTATGGCTACACCTTC. This gives the protein CASKDREGYGYTF. The chain combines TRBV19 with TRBJ1-2, with 7 bases that match TRBD1. The CDR3 sequence is 13 residues long. Germline trimming cut 7 bases from V and 4 bases from J; bases unmatched to any gene: 6. Germline values: CDR1 LNHDA, CDR2 SQIVND (reference sequence).

A remark on this clone: The junction does not match germline at one end; this may be a read error. The rearrangement links TRBV19 to TRBJ2-2, with 7 bases matching TRBD1. Germline V gives CDR1 LNHDA, CDR2 SQIVND (reference sequence). This CDR3 spans 15 amino acids. CDR3 sequence: CASSIGGTSTGELFF. The CDR3 DNA reads TGTGCCAGTAGCATAGGGGGCACTAGCACCGGGGAGCTGTTTTTT.

The chain couples TRBV3-1 (or the pseudogene TRBV3-2) to TRBJ1-2, with D uncertain. This CDR3 has 14 residues. CDR1 and CDR2 from the germline V gene are LGHDT and YNNKEL (reference sequence). V was pared by 1 base and J by 4 bases, with 10 bases between. The CDR3 sequence is CASSQGADLYGYTF. The CDR3 DNA reads TGTGCCAGCAGCCAAGGGGCAGACCTCTATGGCTACACCTTC.

The CDR3 sequence is CASSSPDRQTDSPIRYGYTF. CDR3 bases: TGTGCCAGCAGCTCACCGGACAGGCAGACCGATAGCCCAATACGCTATGGCTACACCTTC. The chain uses TRBV5-4 and TRBJ1-2; TRBD1 matches 7 bases. This CDR3 has 20 amino acids. Looked up from germline, CDR1 is SGHNT and CDR2 is YYREEE (reference sequence). V shed 3 bases and J 4 bases; nucleotides not matched to a gene: 24.

This clone was observed a few times. The J gene is TRBJ1-3, the V gene TRBV5-1, with D perhaps matching TRBD1 (5 bases). V lost 6 bases to trimming and J lost 0 bases, with 10 bases between them. Per germline, CDR1 SGHRS and CDR2 YFSETQ. This CDR3 is 14 amino acids long. In nucleotides, the CDR3 is TGCGCCAGCACCCTTGGGACCTCTGGAAACACCATATATTTT. It translates to CASTLGTSGNTIYF.

The chain joins TRBV19 to TRBJ1-5; D not certain. Per germline, CDR1 LNHDA and CDR2 SQIVND (reference sequence). The CDR3 has 14 amino acids. Trimming took 1 base from V and 3 from J, leaving 7 bases between them. The CDR3 nucleotides are TGTGCCAGTAGTATAGGGGCCTCCAATCAGCCCCAGCATTTT. The encoded protein is CASSIGASNQPQHF. The complete variable domain, with remaining parts taken from reference TRBV19 and TRBJ1-5, reads DGGITQSPKYLFRKEGQNVTLSCEQNLNHDAMYWYRQDPGQGLRLIYYSQIVNDFQKGDIAEGYSVSREKKESFPLTVTSAQKNPTAFYLCASSIGASNQPQHFGDGTRLSIL.

V gene TRBV9 combines with J gene TRBJ1-6; the D is unclear. The V gene lost 4 bases and the J gene lost 7 bases, with 15 bases spanning the gap. Germline lookup yields CDR1 SGDLS and CDR2 YYNGEE. The CDR3 sequence is 15 residues long. In DNA, the CDR3 is TGTGCCAGCAGCTCCGAGTCCAGGCCCAATTCACCCCTCCACTTT. Translated, it gives CASSSESRPNSPLHF.

The chain carries TRBV27 and TRBJ2-7; the D gene is possibly TRBD1 (5 bases). This CDR3 is built from 11 residues. Germline V gene lookup returns CDR1 MNHEY and CDR2 SMNVEV (reference sequence). Trimming cost V 3 bases and J 5 bases, with 5 bases left between them. The CDR3 protein is CASSFRDEQYF. CDR3 DNA: TGTGCCAGCAGTTTCAGGGACGAGCAGTACTTC.

This clone has just a few counts. The genes are TRBV20-1 and TRBJ2-7; 9 nucleotides align to TRBD2. The CDR3 is 10 amino acids. Per the germline V gene, CDR1 is DFQATT and CDR2 is SNEGSKA (reference sequence). The ends lost 5 bases at V and 11 bases at J; junction bases unmatched: 4. CDR3 nucleotide sequence: TGCAGTGCTCGCTGGACTAGCGAGTACTTC. Protein sequence: CSARWTSEYF.

The chain is built from TRBV19 and TRBJ2-6; D gene uncertain. The V and J ends lost 9 bases and 0 bases respectively, with 6 bases between them. The CDR3 has 13 amino acids. The germline V gene has CDR1 LNHDA and CDR2 SQIVND (reference sequence). The CDR3 DNA reads TGTGCCAGCCTATTCTCTGGGGCCAACGTCCTGACTTTC. This gives the protein CASLFSGANVLTF.

The rearrangement uses TRBV6-1 and TRBJ2-7; the D gene is possibly TRBD1 (6 bases). The CDR3 consists of 15 residues. Between the trimmed V and J ends, which lost 0 bases and 2 bases, there was a span of 11 bases. Germline V gene sequence: CDR1 MNHNS, CDR2 SASEGT. CDR3 amino acids: CASSEAMGAPYEQYF. CDR3 nucleotide sequence: TGTGCCAGCAGTGAAGCAATGGGGGCCCCCTACGAGCAGTACTTC.

V and J are TRBV29-1 and TRBJ1-4, with TRBD1 matching 9 bases. V was clipped by 7 bases and J by 8 bases; unmatched bases: 5. The CDR3 totals 12 residues. Germline CDR1 SQVTM, CDR2 ANQGSEA. CDR3 sequence reads: CSGRTGEEKLFF. Written as DNA, the CDR3 is TGCAGCGGGCGGACAGGGGAAGAAAAACTGTTTTTT.

This chain joins TRBV6-5 and TRBJ1-2, with D possibly TRBD1 on 5 matching bases. Trimming pared 10 bases from V and 5 bases from J, leaving 14 bases between. The CDR3 runs 12 residues. Germline CDR1 MNHEY, CDR2 SVGAGI. CDR3 loop: CATHGTLYGYTF. As DNA, the CDR3 is TGTGCCACCCATGGGACGCTTTATGGCTACACCTTC.

The chain joins TRBV7-9 to TRBJ2-2; 12 positions match TRBD1. J was trimmed by 6 bases and V by 5 bases; bases with no gene match: 4. Germline CDR1 reads SEHNR; CDR2 reads FQNEAQ (reference sequence). The CDR3 totals 15 residues. The CDR3 nucleotides are TGTGCCAGCAGCCACCGGGACAGGGGGCCCGGGGAGCTGTTTTTT. This sequence encodes CASSHRDRGPGELFF. Combining the CDR3 with reference TRBV7-9 and TRBJ2-2 gives the whole variable domain DTGVSQNPRHKITKRGQNVTFRCDPISEHNRLYWYRQTLGQGPEFLTYFQNEAQLEKSRLLSDRFSAERPKGSFSTLEIQRTEQGDSAMYLCASSHRDRGPGELFFGEGSRLTVL.

This sequence joins TRBV7-3 and TRBJ1-5; no clear D gene. V was pared by 0 bases and J by 1 base, with 4 bases between. CDR1 SGHTA and CDR2 FQGTGA come from the germline V gene. The CDR3 contains 14 residues. The CDR3 protein is CASSLTGSNQPQHF. Here the CDR3 DNA reads TGTGCCAGCAGCTTAACAGGGAGCAATCAGCCCCAGCATTTT.

This chain links TRBV19 with TRBJ1-6; D gene unclear. Germline loops: CDR1 LNHDA, CDR2 SQIVND (reference sequence). Trimming shortened V by 7 bases and J by 5 bases, and 15 bases separated the two germline ends. The CDR3 has 15 amino acids. The CDR3 nucleotides are TGTGCCAGTACCCCGGGATCCAGAGATAATTCACCCCTCCACTTT. It specifies CASTPGSRDNSPLHF.

Regarding this clone: The same CDR3 also results from other DNA sequences found in this sample. The chain links TRBV2 to TRBJ1-5; unclear D gene. The V gene's germline CDR1 is SNHLY and CDR2 FYNNEI. The CDR3 consists of 12 residues. Trimming took off 3 bases at V and 0 bases at J, with 0 bases between the two ends. The CDR3 loop is CASSDSNQPQHF. The DNA for the CDR3 is TGTGCCAGCAGTGATAGCAATCAGCCCCAGCATTTT.

There are many counts of this clone. The V call is TRBV5-1, the J call TRBJ2-7, with 8 positions matching TRBD1. The V gene end was trimmed by 4 bases and the J gene end by 3 bases; junction bases not matched to a gene: 15. CDR3 length: 17 amino acids. The germline gives CDR1 SGHRS, CDR2 YFSETQ. CDR3 sequence: CASSPKGGRQGIYEQYF. DNA of the CDR3: TGCGCCAGCAGCCCTAAGGGCGGACGACAGGGGATCTACGAGCAGTACTTC.

The chain is built from TRBV18 and TRBJ1-2; 7 bases are a match to TRBD1. Germline V CDR1 and CDR2: KGHSH, LQKENI. CDR3 length: 15 residues. V was pared by 3 bases and J by 6 bases, with 10 bases of the junction left unmatched. CDR3 bases: TGTGCCAGCTCACCGAGCTACTACAGGGGAAATGGCTACACCTTC. Its protein product is CASSPSYYRGNGYTF.

The gene calls are TRBV19 and TRBJ1-4, with 8 bases aligning to TRBD1. Losses at the gene ends were 5 bases for V and 6 bases for J; bases not matched to a gene: 5. CDR1 and CDR2 from the germline V gene are LNHDA and SQIVND (reference sequence). This CDR3 has 14 amino acids. The CDR3 spells CASSDRGFYEKLFF. The CDR3 DNA sequence: TGTGCCAGTAGTGACAGGGGCTTCTATGAAAAACTGTTTTTT.

DNA of the CDR3: TGTGCCAGCAGCCTCCAGCTTAACTATGGCTACACCTTC. Protein product: CASSLQLNYGYTF. The chain employs TRBV7-9 and TRBJ1-2; D not certain. Trimming shortened V by 5 bases and J by 1 base, and 8 bases separated the two germline ends. The V gene's germline CDR1 is SEHNR and CDR2 FQNEAQ (reference sequence). This CDR3 comprises 13 residues.

This chain uses TRBV9 with TRBJ2-7, with TRBD1 identical over 7 bases. Germline CDR1 reads SGDLS; CDR2 reads YYNGEE. V lost 0 bases, J lost 3 bases, and 3 bases stayed unmatched. CDR3 length: 14 residues. CDR3 residues: CASSVAGTDYEQYF. In DNA, the CDR3 is TGTGCCAGCAGCGTAGCAGGGACAGACTACGAGCAGTACTTC. The complete variable domain, with remaining parts taken from reference TRBV9 and TRBJ2-7, reads DSGVTQTPKHLITATGQRVTLRCSPRSGDLSVYWYQQSLDQGLQFLIQYYNGEERAKGNILERFSAQQFPDLHSELNLSSLELGDSALYFCASSVAGTDYEQYFGPGTRLTVT.

The chain combines TRBV6-2 or TRBV6-3 with TRBJ1-2, with 7 bases identical to TRBD1. Looked up from germline, CDR1 is MNHEY and CDR2 is SVGEGT. This CDR3 has 15 residues. J gave up 7 bases and V 0 bases, and 8 bases lay outside the gene matches. The CDR3 DNA follows: TGTGCCAGCAGTTACTCGAACAGGGGCACATCTGGCTACACCTTC. Translated, it gives CASSYSNRGTSGYTF.

In DNA form, the CDR3 reads TGTGCCAGCAGCTTTCAACCACTTGAAAAACTGTTTTTT. This sequence encodes CASSFQPLEKLFF. The chain has TRBV11-2 and TRBJ1-4, with D uncertain. Per the germline V gene, CDR1 is SGHAT and CDR2 is FQNNGV. The CDR3 is 13 amino acids. Trimming removed 3 bases at V and 7 bases at J, with 9 bases between.